These 32 T cell receptor beta chains were sequenced from one sample in a study of T cells in Graves' hyperthyroidism and ophthalmopathy (dated by TCRdb to about 2019). Receptor amplification or capture employed multiplex PCR. The listed sequencing device is Illumina HiSeq 2000. Amplification of TCR beta CDR3 regions was carried out from RNA transcripts. The TCR CDR3 was subjected to a first round of RT-PCR using the HTBI primer set and the Qiagen OneStep RT-PCR kit. TCRdb ran its own pipeline on the public reads, namely fastp trimming at Q25 and MiXCR clone calling, and kept in-frame beta chains. Rows are unified per CDR3 protein, each entry keeping the most common DNA and genes. A total of under 450,000 distinct CDR3 sequences appear in this sample, about 15% of them only once. The top ten clonotypes cover approximately 30% of the sample. The source material was blood. These receptors all come from a woman under 40 with Graves' hyperthyroidism that later progressed to Graves' ophthalmopathy.

The V and J genes are TRBV28 and TRBJ2-7; no firm D call. The V end was cut by 3 bases, the J end by 1 base, with 13 bases between. The CDR3 is 15 residues long. Looked up from germline, CDR1 is MDHEN and CDR2 is SYDVKM. The CDR3 region is CASSFRTEESYEQYF. The CDR3, as DNA: TGTGCCAGCAGTTTTAGGACGGAAGAGTCCTACGAGCAGTACTTC.

This chain connects TRBV11-2 to TRBJ2-7; maybe TRBD1 (6 bases). V lost 5 bases and J lost 4, with 15 bases in between. The CDR3 is 14 residues long. CDR1 and CDR2 from the germline V gene are SGHAT and FQNNGV. The CDR3 DNA reads as TGTGCCAGCAGCGAAACGGGACACAATTACGAGCAGTACTTC. It yields the protein CASSETGHNYEQYF.

At least ten counts were recorded for this clonotype. This chain joins TRBV2 and TRBJ2-2, with 10 bases that match TRBD2. The V segment lost 10 bases and the J segment 2 bases; nucleotides outside the gene matches: 10. Germline CDR1 is SNHLY and CDR2 is FYNNEI. The CDR3 length is 16 residues. The CDR3 loop reads CATRRRTSGNTGELFF. DNA for the CDR3: TGTGCCACCCGACGTAGGACTAGCGGTAACACCGGGGAGCTGTTTTTT.

This clonotype was seen repeatedly, ten times or more. The chain uses TRBV29-1 and TRBJ2-7; D might be TRBD1 or TRBD2, each matching 5 bases. Germline CDR1 reads SQVTM; CDR2 reads ANQGSEA. The CDR3 has 14 amino acids. Trimming stripped 5 bases from V and 4 bases from J, with 18 bases between. As DNA, the CDR3 is TGCAGCGTTCAGTCGCGGGCAGGGCCTTACGAGCAGTACTTC. This gives the protein CSVQSRAGPYEQYF.

This clonotype occurred many times. The V gene is TRBV6-1, the J gene TRBJ1-5; tentatively, D is TRBD1 (6 bases). Germline values: CDR1 MNHNS, CDR2 SASEGT. The ends were cut back, 6 bases at V and 3 bases at J, with 15 bases in the middle. CDR3 length: 15 residues. The CDR3 DNA is TGTGCCAGCAGCGCCGGAGGGGGGAACAATCAGCCCCAGCATTTT. As protein: CASSAGGGNNQPQHF.

This clonotype was observed at least ten times. The chain links TRBV11-2 to TRBJ2-1; 9 nucleotides line up with TRBD2. The CDR3 loop spans 16 amino acids. Germline V gene sequence: CDR1 SGHAT, CDR2 FQNNGV. V shed 5 bases, J shed 3 bases, and the junction held 8 bases outside the gene matches. CDR3 nucleotide sequence: TGTGCCAGCAGCCCGAGACTAGCGGTGATCTACAATGAGCAGTTCTTC. Protein product: CASSPRLAVIYNEQFF.

This clonotype was seen only once. This rearrangement joins TRBV7-8 to TRBJ2-7; 8 bases map to TRBD1. The CDR3 is 15 residues long. J lost 1 base, V lost 4 bases, and 6 bases had no gene match. CDR1 is SGHVS and CDR2 is FQNEAQ in the germline V gene. CDR3 in amino acids: CASSSDRAISYEQYF. The CDR3 DNA follows: TGTGCCAGCAGCTCGGACAGGGCGATTTCCTACGAGCAGTACTTC. Full variable domain (outside the CDR3, taken from reference TRBV7-8 and TRBJ2-7): GAGVSQSPRYKVAKRGQDVALRCDPISGHVSLFWYQQALGQGPEFLTYFQNEAQLDKSGLPSDRFFAERPEGSVSTLKIQRTQQEDSAVYLCASSSDRAISYEQYFGPGTRLTVT.

The chain has TRBV11-2 and TRBJ2-6, with D possibly being TRBD2 (6 bases). Trimming took 6 bases from V and 0 from J, leaving 24 bases between them. The CDR3 loop spans 20 amino acids. CDR1 is SGHAT and CDR2 is FQNNGV in the germline V gene. This chain's CDR3 is CASRNLRRDFKPSGANVLTF. The CDR3 DNA reads as TGTGCCAGCAGAAATCTACGTCGGGACTTCAAACCCTCTGGGGCCAACGTCCTGACTTTC.

This clonotype was detected many times. The chain links TRBV28 to TRBJ1-2; D gene ambiguous. CDR1 and CDR2 (germline): MDHEN, SYDVKM. The CDR3 length is 13 residues. Trimming took 3 bases from V and 2 from J, leaving 7 bases between them. As DNA, the CDR3 is TGTGCCAGCAGTTTTGGGTACAACTATGGCTACACCTTC. Translation gives CASSFGYNYGYTF.

There are many counts of this clonotype. The chain joins TRBV14 to TRBJ2-7; D unresolved. V was cut by 0 bases and J by 3 bases, with 9 bases left in between. From germline, CDR1 is SGHDN and CDR2 FVKESK. The CDR3 runs 14 residues. The CDR3 DNA follows: TGTGCCAGCAGCCAAGATCCCTATAACTACGAGCAGTACTTC. Its protein product is CASSQDPYNYEQYF.

The V gene is TRBV7-9, the J gene TRBJ2-6; the D gene is possibly TRBD1 (5 bases). This CDR3 spans 17 amino acids. Germline V CDR1 and CDR2: SEHNR, FQNEAQ (reference sequence). V was clipped by 7 bases and J by 3 bases, with 19 bases between them. The CDR3 nucleotides read TGTGCCAGCATCCCCTCCCAGGGTACTGGTGGGGCCAACGTCCTGACTTTC. The encoded protein is CASIPSQGTGGANVLTF.

Comments on this clonotype: A read error may produce the germline difference seen at one junction end. CDR3 region: CSVKLLTGRNTIYF. DNA for the CDR3: TGCAGTGTCAAACTCCTGACAGGGAGAAACACTATATATTTT. The V call is TRBV20-1, the J call TRBJ1-3; 7 nucleotides match TRBD1. This CDR3 has 14 amino acids. Looked up from germline, CDR1 is DFQATT and CDR2 is SNEGSKA (reference sequence).

In its sample, this clonotype was seen many times. The chain has TRBV2 and TRBJ2-7; a weak D match, TRBD2 (6 bases). The V gene's germline CDR1 is SNHLY and CDR2 FYNNEI. V was shortened by 2 bases and J by 2 bases, with 10 bases between the two germline ends. CDR3 length: 14 residues. CDR3 in amino acids: CASSERLATYEQYF. CDR3 DNA: TGTGCCAGCAGTGAACGGCTAGCGACCTACGAGCAGTACTTC.

This chain links TRBV28 with TRBJ1-6; D remains unclear. The CDR3 runs 15 residues. Trimming removed 4 bases at V and 2 bases at J, with 9 bases between. Germline assignment: CDR1 MDHEN and CDR2 SYDVKM. The CDR3 sequence: CASSSPGPYNSPLHF. CDR3 bases: TGTGCCAGCAGTTCTCCCGGCCCCTATAATTCACCCCTCCACTTT.

Ten or more counts support this clonotype. This rearrangement joins TRBV2 to TRBJ1-4; D uncertain. CDR3 length: 15 amino acids. The V end lost 7 bases, the J end lost 0 bases, and 12 bases lay between the germline ends. The germline CDR1 and CDR2 sequences are SNHLY and FYNNEI. The CDR3 coding sequence is TGTGCCAGCATATCAGCGTTCTCAACTAATGAAAAACTGTTTTTT. It is translated as CASISAFSTNEKLFF.

This rearrangement joins TRBV15 to TRBJ1-1, with D possibly matching TRBD1 (6 bases). The CDR3 has 15 residues. Trimming cost V 0 bases and J 5 bases, with 13 bases left between them. Germline CDR1 LNHNV, CDR2 YYDKDF (reference sequence). The CDR3 sequence is CATSRDYREGTEAFF. DNA of the CDR3: TGTGCCACCAGCAGAGATTACAGGGAGGGGACTGAAGCTTTCTTT.

This clonotype was seen many times. The chain is built from TRBV10-2 and TRBJ2-2; tentatively, D is TRBD1 (5 bases). The CDR3 has 15 amino acids. Germline values: CDR1 WSHSY, CDR2 SAAADI. V dropped 2 bases and J dropped 3 bases, with 10 bases sitting between them. The CDR3 region has the DNA TGCGCCAGCAGTGAGGTCAGACAGTACACCGGGGAGCTGTTTTTT. This gives the protein CASSEVRQYTGELFF.

This clonotype was picked up many times. J is TRBJ1-5 and V is TRBV6-1; tentatively, D is TRBD1 (6 bases). Per the germline V gene, CDR1 is MNHNS and CDR2 is SASEGT. The CDR3 runs 16 residues. Trimming stripped 5 bases from V and 4 bases from J, with 18 bases between. The CDR3, as DNA: TGTGCCAGCAGTCCTGCCTACGGACAGCTTAATCAGCCCCAGCATTTT. As protein: CASSPAYGQLNQPQHF.

CDR3 loop: CAISDGGRLYNEQFF. As DNA, the CDR3 is TGTGCCATCAGTGACGGCGGGAGGCTCTACAATGAGCAGTTCTTC. This chain uses TRBV10-3 with TRBJ2-1, with TRBD2 matching over 8 bases. The J segment lost 3 bases and the V segment lost 3 bases, leaving 4 bases of the junction unmatched. The CDR3 spans 15 residues. CDR1 ENHRY and CDR2 SYGVKD come from the germline V gene.

Concerning this clonotype: A much larger clone lies a single base off, so this may be a read error. CDR3 coding DNA: TGTGCCTGGAGTCCAGGGGCTGGGGCCAACGTCGTGACTTTC. Translation: CAWSPGAGANVVTF. V and J are TRBV30 and TRBJ2-6; D is possibly TRBD1 (6 bases). Germline V lookup: CDR1 GTSNPN, CDR2 SVGIG (reference sequence). The CDR3 spans 14 residues. Full variable domain (missing parts from reference TRBV30 and TRBJ2-6): SQTIHQWPATLVQPVGSPLSLECTVEGTSNPNLYWYRQAAGRGLQLLFYSVGIGQISSEVPQNLSASRPQDRQFILSSKKLLLSDSGFYLCAWSPGAGANVVTFGAGSRLTVL.

J is TRBJ1-5 and V is TRBV7-9; D is undetermined. Germline V lookup: CDR1 SEHNR, CDR2 FQNEAQ (reference sequence). The V end lost 6 bases, the J end lost 5 bases, and 17 bases lay between the germline ends. This CDR3 is 15 amino acids long. The CDR3 DNA reads as TGTGCCAGCAGTAACGATGGAACAGAGGATCAGCCCCAGCATTTT. Its protein is CASSNDGTEDQPQHF.

This clonotype was observed at least ten times. The chain recombines TRBV10-1 with TRBJ1-2; TRBD1 is a possible D gene (5 bases). The V gene lost 2 bases and the J gene lost 7 bases, with 8 bases spanning the gap. The CDR3 runs 12 residues. Looked up from germline, CDR1 is WNHNN and CDR2 is SYGVQD (reference sequence). The CDR3 here is CASSEMGGGYTF. In DNA, the CDR3 is TGCGCCAGCAGTGAGATGGGGGGTGGCTACACCTTC.

This clonotype was found many times. This chain links TRBV11-2 with TRBJ2-1; D gene uncertain. CDR3 length: 14 residues. Germline CDR1 SGHAT, CDR2 FQNNGV. V was cut by 5 bases and J by 8 bases, with 16 bases left in between. The CDR3 DNA follows: TGTGCCAGCAGCCCCCTGATAAGGCTCCATGAGCAGTTCTTC. Protein product: CASSPLIRLHEQFF.

This clonotype appeared many times. J is TRBJ2-1 and V is TRBV7-9; possible D gene TRBD1, 6 bases. This CDR3 is 14 amino acids long. From germline, CDR1 is SEHNR and CDR2 FQNEAQ (reference sequence). V lost 4 bases to trimming and J lost 8 bases, with 15 bases between them. This CDR3 reads CASSSQGSWDEQFF. CDR3 nucleotides: TGTGCCAGCAGCTCGCAGGGGAGTTGGGATGAGCAGTTCTTC.

This clonotype was detected ten times or more. The V and J genes are TRBV11-2 and TRBJ2-1; D is perhaps TRBD2 (5 bases). V dropped 1 base and J dropped 2 bases, with 12 bases sitting between them. This CDR3 is 16 amino acids long. Germline lookup yields CDR1 SGHAT and CDR2 FQNNGV. The CDR3 DNA reads TGTGCCAGCAGCTTAGTGGTGGGAGAAGCCTACAATGAGCAGTTCTTC. Its protein product is CASSLVVGEAYNEQFF.

This clonotype was picked up many times. The chain carries TRBV24-1 and TRBJ2-1; 8 bases are shared with TRBD1. The germline V gene has CDR1 KGHDR and CDR2 SFDVKD. The CDR3 has 16 residues. V was clipped by 4 bases and J by 0 bases; unmatched bases: 4. The CDR3 DNA is TGTGCCACCAGTGACGCCGGACAGGGCTCCTACAATGAGCAGTTCTTC. Translation gives CATSDAGQGSYNEQFF.

For the CDR3, the DNA is TGTGCCAGCAGTCGGGCCCCGGCCGCGAACACTGAAGCTTTCTTT. Its translation: CASSRAPAANTEAFF. The gene calls are TRBV12-3 or TRBV12-4 and TRBJ1-1, with D hard to call. The ends were cut back, 5 bases at V and 1 base at J, with 14 bases in the middle. The CDR3 totals 15 residues.

This clonotype was seen a handful of times. The J gene is TRBJ2-1, the V gene TRBV7-9; D is unresolved. The CDR3 runs 14 residues. Germline CDR1 SEHNR, CDR2 FQNEAQ (reference sequence). V was pared by 4 bases and J by 3 bases, with 10 bases between. The CDR3: CASSSRLDYNEQFF. CDR3 nucleotides: TGTGCCAGCAGCTCGCGACTGGACTACAATGAGCAGTTCTTC.

For this clonotype: One end of the junction fails to match germline, which may point to a read error. The chain is built from TRBV18 and TRBJ2-4; D tentatively reads TRBD1 or TRBD2 (7 bases each). Germline V lookup: CDR1 KGHSH, CDR2 LQKENI. This CDR3 is 15 amino acids long. The CDR3 sequence is CACSPQQGRGNIQYF. The CDR3 DNA sequence: TGTGCCTGCTCACCACAACAGGGGAGGGGGAACATTCAGTACTTC.

This clonotype has only a few counts. The chain joins TRBV20-1 to TRBJ2-1; 8 nucleotides align to TRBD2. Germline V gives CDR1 DFQATT, CDR2 SNEGSKA (reference sequence). J lost 2 bases, V lost 1 base, and 4 bases had no gene match. CDR3 size: 15 residues. The CDR3 sequence is CSARGYGRAYNEQFF. CDR3 nucleotides: TGCAGTGCTAGAGGGTACGGGAGGGCCTACAATGAGCAGTTCTTC.

This clonotype was seen once. One base away lies a much larger clone, so this may be a sequencing read error. The chain is built from TRBV10-3 and TRBJ2-1; maybe TRBD2 (5 bases). V was shortened by 4 bases and J by 8 bases, with 12 bases between the two germline ends. The CDR3 contains 13 residues. Germline values: CDR1 ENHRY, CDR2 SYGVKD. DNA for the CDR3: TGTGCCATCAGTGTTTCGGGGTACGATGAGCAGTTCTTC. Residues: CAISVSGYDEQFF.

V usage is TRBV18 and J usage is TRBJ1-1; D perhaps matches TRBD1 (6 bases). The CDR3 has 16 residues. Per germline, CDR1 KGHSH and CDR2 LQKENI. Trimming cost V 1 base and J 0 bases, with 12 bases left between them. The CDR3 nucleotides are TGTGCCAGCTCACCACGACCTCAGGGGTTGAACACTGAAGCTTTCTTT. Encoded protein: CASSPRPQGLNTEAFF. Complete variable domain (other parts from reference TRBV18 and TRBJ1-1): NAGVMQNPRHLVRRRGQEARLRCSPMKGHSHVYWYRQLPEEGLKFMVYLQKENIIDESGMPKERFSAEFPKEGPSILRIQQVVRGDSAAYFCASSPRPQGLNTEAFFGQGTRLTVV.